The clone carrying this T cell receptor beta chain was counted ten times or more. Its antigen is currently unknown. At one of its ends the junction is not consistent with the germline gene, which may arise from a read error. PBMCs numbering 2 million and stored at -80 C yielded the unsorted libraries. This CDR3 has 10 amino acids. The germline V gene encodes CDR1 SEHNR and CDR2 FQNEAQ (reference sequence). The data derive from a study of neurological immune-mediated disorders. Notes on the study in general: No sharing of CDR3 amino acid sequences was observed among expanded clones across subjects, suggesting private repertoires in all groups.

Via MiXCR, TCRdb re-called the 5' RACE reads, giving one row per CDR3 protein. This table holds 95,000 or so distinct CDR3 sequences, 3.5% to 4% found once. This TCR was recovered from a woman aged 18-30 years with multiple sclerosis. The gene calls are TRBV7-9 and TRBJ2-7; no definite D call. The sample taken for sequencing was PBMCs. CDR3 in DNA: TGTGCCAGCAGCTTAGCGAGAATTGACTTC. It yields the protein CASSLARIDF.